This T cell receptor beta chain was sequenced during a study of blood T cells in healthy people across ages. The germline V gene has CDR1 DFQATT and CDR2 SNEGSKA (reference sequence). The CDR3 runs 16 residues. Trimming pared 3 bases from V and 4 bases from J, leaving 18 bases between. With a J-beta primer mix and a sample-barcoded 5' primer, a second PCR ran roughly 6 to 12 cycles. Per-sample output comprised a minimum of 3 million paired-end reads containing CDR3. One entry per CDR3 protein, called by TCRdb with MiXCR from the 5' RACE reads. The sample gives over a million distinct CDR3 sequences, 55% to 75% of which show up once; 5.5% to 8% is in the top ten.

J is TRBJ2-2 and V is TRBV20-1, with D tentatively TRBD2 (6 bases). The specimen sequenced was blood. This TCR derives from a man aged 18 to 30 in good health. The DNA for the CDR3 is TGCAGTGCTAGCGGGGGAGGAGCCCCGACCACCGGGGAGCTGTTTTTT. Protein: CSASGGGAPTTGELFF.